This T cell receptor (beta chain) originates from a study of control samples from healthy donors and cancer patients. The CDR3 length is 14 residues. Trimming stripped 7 bases from V and 0 bases from J, with 10 bases between. Germline V gene sequence: CDR1 PRHDT, CDR2 FYEKMQ (reference sequence). Generated by immunoSEQ multiplex PCR, the TCRdb table keeps only in-frame clones and is missing some. The data show over 150,000 clones, about nine tenths seen once. The origin of this receptor is a woman aged 40 to 49 in good health. Sequences were obtained from blood. V usage is TRBV13 and J usage is TRBJ2-1, with D unclear. The chain's CDR3 is CASTPASSYNEQFF. CDR3 bases: TGTGCCAGCACCCCGGCTAGCTCCTACAATGAGCAGTTCTTC.